This entry lists 7 T cell receptor beta chains sequenced from one sample in a study of early T cells in non-severe SARS-CoV-2 infection. Using its own MiXCR run on the 5' RACE reads, TCRdb lists one record per CDR3 protein. The profile shows about 77,000 distinct CDR3 sequences, approximately 5% of them singletons. The sequencing used whole blood, collected at baseline. The origin of the receptors is an adult who was a healthcare worker with PCR-confirmed SARS-CoV-2 infection or an uninfected control (not recorded which).

This clonotype was seen only a few times. This rearrangement joins TRBV6-6 to TRBJ2-5, with TRBD2 identical over 9 bases. The germline gives CDR1 MNHNY, CDR2 SVGAGI (reference sequence). V was pared by 0 bases and J by 3 bases, with 2 bases of the junction left unmatched. The CDR3 spans 15 residues. In DNA form, the CDR3 reads TGTGCCAGCAGTTACTCAAGGACTAGCGAAGAGACCCAGTACTTC. This encodes CASSYSRTSEETQYF.

At least ten counts were recorded for this clonotype. The rearrangement joins TRBV7-9 to TRBJ2-2, with 12 bases matching TRBD2. The length of the CDR3 is 18 residues. The V and J ends lost 1 base and 1 base, in that order; junction bases with no gene match: 4. Per germline, CDR1 SEHNR and CDR2 FQNEAQ (reference sequence). As DNA, the CDR3 is TGTGCCAGCAGCTTAGGGACTAGCGGGGCCCAGAACACCGGGGAGCTGTTTTTT. Translated, it gives CASSLGTSGAQNTGELFF.

This clonotype showed up many times. DNA for the CDR3: TGCGCCAGCAGCCTAGCGGGAGGTAACGAGCAGTACTTC. This sequence encodes CASSLAGGNEQYF. The genes are TRBV4-1 and TRBJ2-7, with TRBD2 matching over 10 bases. The ends lost 4 bases at V and 5 bases at J; junction bases unmatched: 2. The CDR3 extends over 13 amino acids. Germline V lookup: CDR1 MGHRA, CDR2 YSYEKL.

The chain joins TRBV25-1 to TRBJ2-5; D possibly matches TRBD1 or TRBD2 (5 bases each). Trimming cost V 4 bases and J 1 base, with 16 bases left between them. CDR1 MGHDK and CDR2 SYGVNS come from the germline V gene. This CDR3 is 16 amino acids long. DNA of the CDR3: TGTGCCAGCAGTGCCCTGGGGGAAGTTTTCCAAGAGACCCAGTACTTC. Its protein is CASSALGEVFQETQYF.

The genes are TRBV18 and TRBJ2-2; tentatively, D is TRBD2 (7 bases). V lost 3 bases, J lost 5 bases, and 16 bases lay in between. Germline lookup yields CDR1 KGHSH and CDR2 LQKENI. CDR3 size: 16 residues. The CDR3 loop is CASSPTRGGNTGELFF. The CDR3 DNA follows: TGTGCCAGCTCACCGACGCGCGGGGGCAATACCGGGGAGCTGTTTTTT.

This clonotype was seen many times. The CDR3 coding sequence is TGTGCCACCAGCGCTAGCAGACTTCACGGGAATGAGCAGTTCTTC. Translation: CATSASRLHGNEQFF. The rearrangement links TRBV24-1 to TRBJ2-1; TRBD2 might be the D (5 bases). Trimming took off 7 bases at V and 7 bases at J, with 19 bases between the two ends. Germline CDR1 reads KGHDR; CDR2 reads SFDVKD. This CDR3 has 15 amino acids.

This clonotype was detected many times. The V gene is TRBV29-1, the J gene TRBJ1-1; D not resolved. V was clipped by 4 bases and J by 8 bases, with 11 bases between them. The CDR3 is 11 residues long. Germline assignment: CDR1 SQVTM and CDR2 ANQGSEA. DNA of the CDR3: TGCAGCGTTGGTGTCTCGGGGGAAGCTTTCTTT. Translation: CSVGVSGEAFF.